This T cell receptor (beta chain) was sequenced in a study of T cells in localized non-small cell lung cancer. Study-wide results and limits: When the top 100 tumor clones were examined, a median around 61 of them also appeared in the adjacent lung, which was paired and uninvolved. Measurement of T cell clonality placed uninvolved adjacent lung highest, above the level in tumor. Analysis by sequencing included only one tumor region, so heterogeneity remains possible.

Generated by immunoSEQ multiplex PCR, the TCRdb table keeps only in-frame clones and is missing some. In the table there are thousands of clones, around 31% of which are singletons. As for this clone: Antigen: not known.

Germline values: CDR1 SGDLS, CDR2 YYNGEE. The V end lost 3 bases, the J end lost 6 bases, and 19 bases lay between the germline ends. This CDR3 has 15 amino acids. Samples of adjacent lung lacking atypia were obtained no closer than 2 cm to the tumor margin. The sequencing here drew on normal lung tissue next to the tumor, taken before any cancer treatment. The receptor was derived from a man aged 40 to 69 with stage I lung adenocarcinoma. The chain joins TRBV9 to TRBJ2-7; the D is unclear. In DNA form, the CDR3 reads TGTGCCAGCAGCGCACCTGCCGGGTCCCGAGGCGAGCAGTACTTC. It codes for CASSAPAGSRGEQYF.